The rows below give T cell receptor beta chains drawn from one sample of a study of early T cells in non-severe SARS-CoV-2 infection. TCRdb fed the 5' RACE reads into MiXCR, producing one record per CDR3 protein. The sample has around 83,000 distinct CDR3 sequences, roughly 10% seen once. Here the sequenced sample was whole blood, taken at baseline. The receptors were gathered from an adult who was a healthcare worker with PCR-confirmed SARS-CoV-2 infection or an uninfected control (not recorded which). The CDR3 runs from the conserved cysteine through the conserved F or W. The order of the fields is J gene, V gene, clone size, D gene, CDR3 DNA, CDR3 protein. A D gene is named only where the DNA matches it firmly. Clone size is not always given. Where it is, it says once, few, many or a class for expanded clones.

j_call: TRBJ2-7; v_call: TRBV5-4; clone_size: NA; d_call: TRBD2; cdr3_nt: TGTGCCAGCAGCACTAGCGGGACCTACGAGCAGTACTTC; cdr3_aa: CASSTSGTYEQYF
j_call: TRBJ2-7; v_call: TRBV11-2; clone_size: few; d_call: TRBD2; cdr3_nt: TGTGCCAGCAGCTCGGGACTAGCGGGATTGTACGAGCAGTACTTC; cdr3_aa: CASSSGLAGLYEQYF
j_call: TRBJ1-1; v_call: TRBV16; clone_size: few; d_call: NA; cdr3_nt: TGTGCCAGCAGCCAATCTATATATGAAGCTTTCTTT; cdr3_aa: CASSQSIYEAFF
j_call: TRBJ2-1; v_call: TRBV6-5; clone_size: NA; d_call: TRBD2; cdr3_nt: TGTGCCAGCAGCCGCGGGGCGGGAGGCTACAATGAGCAGTTCTTC; cdr3_aa: CASSRGAGGYNEQFF
j_call: TRBJ2-4; v_call: TRBV27; clone_size: many; d_call: TRBD1; cdr3_nt: TGTGCCAGCGGCCGACAGGGGCCCGAGACCTTC; cdr3_aa: CASGRQGPETF
j_call: TRBJ2-5; v_call: TRBV5-4; clone_size: few; d_call: TRBD2; cdr3_nt: TGTGCCAGCAGCCGGCGGACTAGCGGGGGCCAAGAGACCCAGTACTTC; cdr3_aa: CASSRRTSGGQETQYF
j_call: TRBJ2-2; v_call: TRBV6-5; clone_size: NA; d_call: NA; cdr3_nt: TGTGCCAGCAGGTCCGGGGGCGCCAACACCGGGGAGCTGTTTTTT; cdr3_aa: CASRSGGANTGELFF
j_call: TRBJ2-7; v_call: TRBV11-2; clone_size: NA; d_call: TRBD2; cdr3_nt: TGTGCCAGCAGCCCCCGGACTAGCGGCTCCTACGAGCAGTACTTC; cdr3_aa: CASSPRTSGSYEQYF
j_call: TRBJ2-1; v_call: TRBV19; clone_size: many; d_call: NA; cdr3_nt: TGTGCCAGTAGTATAAAGGGGCCCCTCGGCAATGAGCAGTTCTTC; cdr3_aa: CASSIKGPLGNEQFF
j_call: TRBJ2-3; v_call: TRBV15; clone_size: NA; d_call: NA; cdr3_nt: TGTGCCACCAGCAGACGACGCACAGGGTTTGCGGGAGATACGCAGTATTTT; cdr3_aa: CATSRRRTGFAGDTQYF
j_call: TRBJ2-5; v_call: TRBV20-1; clone_size: NA; d_call: NA; cdr3_nt: TGCAGTGCTTCTCCACTTGGAAAAGAGACCCAGTACTTC; cdr3_aa: CSASPLGKETQYF
j_call: TRBJ1-4; v_call: TRBV28; clone_size: many; d_call: NA; cdr3_nt: TGTGCCAGCAGTGCAGGGCCCTTTAAGCCCAGTTTTAATGAAAAACTGTTTTTT; cdr3_aa: CASSAGPFKPSFNEKLFF
j_call: TRBJ2-3; v_call: TRBV7-2; clone_size: few; d_call: NA; cdr3_nt: TGTGCCAGCAGCTTAGCGGGCTTCACGATCAGCACAGATACGCAGTATTTT; cdr3_aa: CASSLAGFTISTDTQYF
j_call: TRBJ1-2; v_call: TRBV3-1; clone_size: many; d_call: NA; cdr3_nt: TGTGCCAGCAGCCAAGGCGGGGGCGGCTATGGCTACACCTTC; cdr3_aa: CASSQGGGGYGYTF
j_call: TRBJ2-7; v_call: TRBV20-1; clone_size: many; d_call: NA; cdr3_nt: TGCAGTGCTAGAGCGAACAGTTTCTACGAGCAGTACTTC; cdr3_aa: CSARANSFYEQYF
j_call: TRBJ1-1; v_call: TRBV20-1; clone_size: NA; d_call: TRBD1; cdr3_nt: TGCAGTGCCAAGCGACAGGGGGGAGAAGCTTTCTTT; cdr3_aa: CSAKRQGGEAFF
j_call: TRBJ2-6; v_call: TRBV21-1; clone_size: NA; d_call: NA; cdr3_nt: TGTGCCAGCAGCGAGGGACAGGGGTGTGGGGCCAACGTCCTGACTTTC; cdr3_aa: CASSEGQGCGANVLTF
j_call: TRBJ2-3; v_call: TRBV28; clone_size: NA; d_call: NA; cdr3_nt: TGTGCCAGCAGTGAGGACACGTACACAGATACGCAGTATTTT; cdr3_aa: CASSEDTYTDTQYF
j_call: TRBJ2-1; v_call: TRBV12-3/TRBV12-4; clone_size: NA; d_call: NA; cdr3_nt: TGTGCCAGCAGTCTTCTCCGGGGGAGTACGAATGAGCAGTTCTTC; cdr3_aa: CASSLLRGSTNEQFF
j_call: TRBJ2-7; v_call: TRBV3-1; clone_size: few; d_call: NA; cdr3_nt: TGTGCCAGCAGCCAAGGCAGAACCTACGAGCAGTACTTC; cdr3_aa: CASSQGRTYEQYF
j_call: TRBJ1-2; v_call: TRBV14; clone_size: NA; d_call: NA; cdr3_nt: TGTGCCAGCAGCCAAGATTTAAGGGGACTACAGCCCTACTATGGCTACACCTTC; cdr3_aa: CASSQDLRGLQPYYGYTF
j_call: TRBJ1-5; v_call: TRBV12-3/TRBV12-4; clone_size: few; d_call: NA; cdr3_nt: TGTGCCAGCAGTTCAGGTATGCCTCAGCCCCAGCATTTT; cdr3_aa: CASSSGMPQPQHF
j_call: TRBJ2-2; v_call: TRBV24-1; clone_size: few; d_call: TRBD1; cdr3_nt: TGTGCCACCAGTGAAGACAGGGGTGACACCGGGGAGCTGTTTTTT; cdr3_aa: CATSEDRGDTGELFF
j_call: TRBJ2-3; v_call: TRBV4-1; clone_size: many; d_call: TRBD2; cdr3_nt: TGCGCCAGCAGCTCTATAGCGGGAGAGGGTAAACGTCCAGACACGCAGTATTTT; cdr3_aa: CASSSIAGEGKRPDTQYF
j_call: TRBJ1-1; v_call: TRBV20-1; clone_size: many; d_call: NA; cdr3_nt: TGCAGTGCTAGAACGGGATCCATGAACACTGAAGCTTTCTTT; cdr3_aa: CSARTGSMNTEAFF
j_call: TRBJ2-1; v_call: TRBV20-1; clone_size: many; d_call: TRBD2; cdr3_nt: TGCAGTGCTAGAGATAGAGGCGGGAGGGGTTACAATGAGCAGTTCTTC; cdr3_aa: CSARDRGGRGYNEQFF
j_call: TRBJ2-3; v_call: TRBV9; clone_size: few; d_call: NA; cdr3_nt: TGTGCCAGCAGGGACAGATACACAGATACGCAGTATTTT; cdr3_aa: CASRDRYTDTQYF
j_call: TRBJ2-7; v_call: TRBV30; clone_size: NA; d_call: NA; cdr3_nt: TGTGCCTGGAGTCCAGGGGCCCCCCCTTACGAGCAGTACTTC; cdr3_aa: CAWSPGAPPYEQYF
j_call: TRBJ1-6; v_call: TRBV6-6; clone_size: NA; d_call: NA; cdr3_nt: TGTGCCAGCAGTTACGAAGGGTCTAAGGGTTCACCCCTCCACTTT; cdr3_aa: CASSYEGSKGSPLHF
j_call: TRBJ1-4; v_call: TRBV3-1; clone_size: NA; d_call: NA; cdr3_nt: TGTGCCAGCAGCCAGCGGACTAATGAAAAACTGTTTTTT; cdr3_aa: CASSQRTNEKLFF
j_call: TRBJ2-7; v_call: TRBV27; clone_size: few; d_call: TRBD2; cdr3_nt: TGTGCCAGCAGGCGGGAGGTGGGCTACGAGCAGTACTTC; cdr3_aa: CASRREVGYEQYF
j_call: TRBJ1-2; v_call: TRBV4-1; clone_size: many; d_call: NA; cdr3_nt: TGCGCCAGCAGCCAAGACCCCGCCGGAGCGCAAAGTTATGGCTACACCTTC; cdr3_aa: CASSQDPAGAQSYGYTF
j_call: TRBJ2-2; v_call: TRBV7-8; clone_size: NA; d_call: NA; cdr3_nt: TGTGCCAGCAGCCCCGACCCCTCCGGGGAGCTGTTTTTT; cdr3_aa: CASSPDPSGELFF
j_call: TRBJ2-3; v_call: TRBV9; clone_size: few; d_call: TRBD2; cdr3_nt: TGTGCCAGCAGCGTGGACACTAGCGGGAGATCTTCCGCACCCACAGATACGCAGTATTTT; cdr3_aa: CASSVDTSGRSSAPTDTQYF
j_call: TRBJ2-4; v_call: TRBV5-4; clone_size: NA; d_call: NA; cdr3_nt: TGTGCCAGCAGCTTGCAGGGCGGGGACATTCAGTACTTC; cdr3_aa: CASSLQGGDIQYF
j_call: TRBJ2-1; v_call: TRBV7-3; clone_size: NA; d_call: TRBD2; cdr3_nt: TGTGCCAGCAGCTTGGGCGGGGGAGAGCAGTTCTTC; cdr3_aa: CASSLGGGEQFF
j_call: TRBJ2-7; v_call: TRBV7-6; clone_size: few; d_call: NA; cdr3_nt: TGTGCCAGCAGCTTAGACGCGGGACCGGTTTACGAGCAGTACTTC; cdr3_aa: CASSLDAGPVYEQYF
j_call: TRBJ1-5; v_call: TRBV4-1; clone_size: few; d_call: TRBD1; cdr3_nt: TGCGCCAGCAGCCAAGATGGGGGACAGGGGCATCAGCCCCAGCATTTT; cdr3_aa: CASSQDGGQGHQPQHF
j_call: TRBJ2-3; v_call: TRBV19; clone_size: few; d_call: TRBD2; cdr3_nt: TGTGCCAGTAGTATGCGGACTAGCGGCACAGATACGCAGTATTTT; cdr3_aa: CASSMRTSGTDTQYF
j_call: TRBJ2-7; v_call: TRBV10-2; clone_size: few; d_call: TRBD2; cdr3_nt: TGCGCCAGCAGGGAAGCGGGAGTTCAACCCTACGAGCAGTACTTC; cdr3_aa: CASREAGVQPYEQYF
j_call: TRBJ1-1; v_call: TRBV20-1; clone_size: few; d_call: NA; cdr3_nt: TGCAGTGCTAGAGATAGAGGGGAGGGAGGCACTGAAGCTTTCTTT; cdr3_aa: CSARDRGEGGTEAFF
j_call: TRBJ2-3; v_call: TRBV12-2; clone_size: NA; d_call: NA; cdr3_nt: TGTGCAAGTCGCTTGGGGCTAGCGAAGACAGATACGCAGTATTTT; cdr3_aa: CASRLGLAKTDTQYF
j_call: TRBJ1-1; v_call: TRBV20-1; clone_size: many; d_call: NA; cdr3_nt: TGCAGTGCTGATTCGGGGGCACACATCGGAGGAGCTTTCTTT; cdr3_aa: CSADSGAHIGGAFF
j_call: TRBJ1-6; v_call: TRBV7-9; clone_size: many; d_call: NA; cdr3_nt: TGTGCCAGCAGCTTGACGTATAATTCACCCCTCCACTTT; cdr3_aa: CASSLTYNSPLHF
j_call: TRBJ2-1; v_call: TRBV9; clone_size: many; d_call: TRBD2; cdr3_nt: TGTGCCAGCAGCGTAGATGTTGTGGGAGGGCCCTTAGATGAGCAGTTCTTC; cdr3_aa: CASSVDVVGGPLDEQFF